This T cell receptor beta chain was captured by sequencing in a study of shared clonotypes between healthy human individuals. Study at large: Per-donor plates numbered three CD4 naive, three CD4 memory, two CD8 naive and one CD8 memory. General study results and limits: Researchers found naive subsets generally carried larger estimated richness than memory subsets.

This clone was detected only once. The antigen remains undetermined. Germline V lookup: CDR1 SEHNR, CDR2 FQNEAQ (reference sequence). V lost 5 bases and J lost 6, with 21 bases in between. This CDR3 has 16 amino acids. CD8 cells regarded as naive lacked CD45RO, were positively chosen for CCR7, and omitted terminally differentiated effector memory CD45RA+ cells. Replicate PCRs run on sorted subsets employed approximately 0.2 ug DNA, 25,000 to 35,000 T cell genomes. Some clones are missing from TCRdb's copy, which holds only in-frame ones; the method was immunoSEQ multiplex PCR. The data contain some 2,000,000 clones, less than 95% of them singletons.

The sequence came from a man younger than 35 in good health. The sample was naive CD8+ T cells sorted from blood. The chain combines TRBV7-9 with TRBJ2-3; D may be TRBD1 (5 bases). Here the CDR3 DNA reads TGTGCCAGCAGCCAATCACAAACAAAAGCAGGGGATACGCAGTATTTT. Amino acids: CASSQSQTKAGDTQYF.